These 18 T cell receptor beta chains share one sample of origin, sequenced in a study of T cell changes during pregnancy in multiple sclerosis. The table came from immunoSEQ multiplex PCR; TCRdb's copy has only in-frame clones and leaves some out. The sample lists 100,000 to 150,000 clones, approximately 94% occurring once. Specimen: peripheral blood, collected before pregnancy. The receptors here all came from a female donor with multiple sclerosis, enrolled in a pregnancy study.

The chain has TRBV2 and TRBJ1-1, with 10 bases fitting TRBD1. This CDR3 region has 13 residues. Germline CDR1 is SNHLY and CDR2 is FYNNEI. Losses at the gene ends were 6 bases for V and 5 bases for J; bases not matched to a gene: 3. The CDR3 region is CASRGTGETEAFF. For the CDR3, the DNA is TGTGCCAGCAGGGGGACAGGGGAGACTGAAGCTTTCTTT.

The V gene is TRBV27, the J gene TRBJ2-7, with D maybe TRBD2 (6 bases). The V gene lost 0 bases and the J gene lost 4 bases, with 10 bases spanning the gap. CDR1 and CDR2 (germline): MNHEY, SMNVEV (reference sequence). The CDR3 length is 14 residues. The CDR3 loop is CASSLSGGRYEQYF. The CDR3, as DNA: TGTGCCAGCAGTTTATCAGGAGGGCGGTACGAGCAGTACTTC.

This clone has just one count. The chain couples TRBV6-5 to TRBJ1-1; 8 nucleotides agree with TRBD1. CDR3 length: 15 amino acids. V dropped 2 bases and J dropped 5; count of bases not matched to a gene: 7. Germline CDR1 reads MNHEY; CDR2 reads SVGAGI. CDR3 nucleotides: TGTGCCAGCAGTTACGGGCAGGGGGCAAGAACTGAAGCTTTCTTT. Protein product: CASSYGQGARTEAFF.

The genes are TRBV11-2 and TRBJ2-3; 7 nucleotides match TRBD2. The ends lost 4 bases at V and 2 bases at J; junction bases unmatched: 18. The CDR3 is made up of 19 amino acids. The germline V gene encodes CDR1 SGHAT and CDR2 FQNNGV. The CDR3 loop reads CASSSRVAGFVGFTDTQYF. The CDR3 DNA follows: TGTGCCAGCAGCTCGCGGGTAGCGGGTTTCGTCGGGTTCACAGATACGCAGTATTTT.

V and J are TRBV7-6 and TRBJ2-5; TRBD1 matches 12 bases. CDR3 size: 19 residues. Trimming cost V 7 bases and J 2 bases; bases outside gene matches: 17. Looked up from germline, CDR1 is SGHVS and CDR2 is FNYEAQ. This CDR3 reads CASIGTPGQGASRQETQYF. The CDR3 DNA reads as TGTGCCAGCATCGGGACCCCGGGACAGGGGGCGAGTAGGCAAGAGACCCAGTACTTC.

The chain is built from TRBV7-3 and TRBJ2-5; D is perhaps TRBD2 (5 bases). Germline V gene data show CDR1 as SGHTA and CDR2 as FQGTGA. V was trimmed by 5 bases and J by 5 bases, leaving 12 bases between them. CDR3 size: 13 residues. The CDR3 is CASSPAGTETQYF. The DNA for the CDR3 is TGTGCCAGCAGCCCTGCGGGCACGGAGACCCAGTACTTC.

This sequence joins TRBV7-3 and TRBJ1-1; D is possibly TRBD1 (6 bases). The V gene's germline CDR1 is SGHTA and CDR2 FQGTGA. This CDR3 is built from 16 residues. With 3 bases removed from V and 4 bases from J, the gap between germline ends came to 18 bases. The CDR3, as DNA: TGTGCCAGCAGCTTGGGGGCAGGGGTCACCTCCACTGAAGCTTTCTTT. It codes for CASSLGAGVTSTEAFF.

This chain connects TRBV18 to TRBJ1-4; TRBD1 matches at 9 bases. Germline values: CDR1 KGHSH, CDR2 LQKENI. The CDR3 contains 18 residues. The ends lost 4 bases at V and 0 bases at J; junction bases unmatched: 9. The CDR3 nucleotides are TGTGCCAGCTCACTTGCCGGGACAGGGCTTGCAACTAATGAAAAACTGTTTTTT. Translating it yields CASSLAGTGLATNEKLFF.

CDR3 nucleotide sequence: TGCAGCGTTGTTAGGCAGGGAGGTGGCTACACCTTC. Encoded protein: CSVVRQGGGYTF. The genes are TRBV29-1 and TRBJ1-2, with TRBD1 as a possible D gene (5 bases). The germline CDR1 and CDR2 sequences are SQVTM and ANQGSEA. Trimming shortened V by 4 bases and J by 7 bases, and 13 bases separated the two germline ends. CDR3 length equals 12 residues.

Here the CDR3 reads CASSLQKGNYEQYF. In DNA, the CDR3 is TGTGCCAGCAGCCTTCAGAAGGGGAACTACGAGCAGTACTTC. The rearrangement joins TRBV7-2 to TRBJ2-7, with TRBD1 as a possible D gene (5 bases). This CDR3 comprises 14 residues. Germline V gives CDR1 SGHTA, CDR2 FQGNSA. With 5 bases removed from V and 3 bases from J, the gap between germline ends came to 14 bases.

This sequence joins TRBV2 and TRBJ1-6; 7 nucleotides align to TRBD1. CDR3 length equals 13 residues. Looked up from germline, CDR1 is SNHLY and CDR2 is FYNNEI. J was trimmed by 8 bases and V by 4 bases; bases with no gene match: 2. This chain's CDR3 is CASSGDRDSPLHF. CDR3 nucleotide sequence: TGTGCCAGCAGTGGGGACAGAGATTCACCCCTCCACTTT.

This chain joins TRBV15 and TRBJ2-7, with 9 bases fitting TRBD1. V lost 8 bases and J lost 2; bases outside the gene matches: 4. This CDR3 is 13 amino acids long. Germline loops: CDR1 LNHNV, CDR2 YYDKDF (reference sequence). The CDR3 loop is CATARDRAYEQYF. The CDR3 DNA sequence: TGTGCCACCGCCCGGGACAGGGCCTACGAGCAGTACTTC.

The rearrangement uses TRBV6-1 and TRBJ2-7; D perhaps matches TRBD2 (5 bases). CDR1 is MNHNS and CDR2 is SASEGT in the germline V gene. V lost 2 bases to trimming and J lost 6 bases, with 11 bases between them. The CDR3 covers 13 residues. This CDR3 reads CASSEPGLPEQYF. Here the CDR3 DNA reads TGTGCCAGCAGTGAACCTGGACTCCCCGAGCAGTACTTC.

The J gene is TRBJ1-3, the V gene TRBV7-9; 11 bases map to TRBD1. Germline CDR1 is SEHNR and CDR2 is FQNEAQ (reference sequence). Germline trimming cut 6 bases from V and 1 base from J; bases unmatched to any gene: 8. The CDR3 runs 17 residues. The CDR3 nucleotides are TGTGCCAGCAGGGGAGGACAGGGGGCTGATTCTGGAAACACCATATATTTT. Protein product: CASRGGQGADSGNTIYF.

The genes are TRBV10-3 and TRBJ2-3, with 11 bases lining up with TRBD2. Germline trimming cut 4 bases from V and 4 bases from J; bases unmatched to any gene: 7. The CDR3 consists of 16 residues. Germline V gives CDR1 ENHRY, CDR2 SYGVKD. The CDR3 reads CAISVSLAGGADTQYF. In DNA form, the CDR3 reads TGTGCCATCAGTGTGAGTTTAGCGGGGGGGGCAGATACGCAGTATTTT.

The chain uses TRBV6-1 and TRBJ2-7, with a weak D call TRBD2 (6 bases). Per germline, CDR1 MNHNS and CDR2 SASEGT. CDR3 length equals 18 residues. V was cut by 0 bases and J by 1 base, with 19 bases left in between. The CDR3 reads CASSEARWRGMTSYEQYF. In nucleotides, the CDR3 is TGTGCCAGCAGTGAAGCGCGCTGGAGGGGAATGACGTCCTACGAGCAGTACTTC.

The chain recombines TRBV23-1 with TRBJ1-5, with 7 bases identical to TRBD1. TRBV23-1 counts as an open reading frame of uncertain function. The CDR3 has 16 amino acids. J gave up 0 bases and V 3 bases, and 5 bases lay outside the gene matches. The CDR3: CASSHPGQYSNQPQHF. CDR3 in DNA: TGCGCCAGCAGTCACCCGGGACAGTATAGCAATCAGCCCCAGCATTTT.

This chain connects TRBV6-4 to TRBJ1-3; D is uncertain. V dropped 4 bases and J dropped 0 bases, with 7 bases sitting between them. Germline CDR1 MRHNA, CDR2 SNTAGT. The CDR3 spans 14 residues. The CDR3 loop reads CASSGTSSGNTIYF. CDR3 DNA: TGTGCCAGCAGTGGCACAAGCTCTGGAAACACCATATATTTT.